What follows describes a single TCR beta chain. As handled by the study authors: Nucleated cell number was recorded as an estimate derived from reference gene primer amplification. Measured with immunoSEQ multiplex PCR; TCRdb has only the in-frame clones, and not every one. From that table come the V and J calls and clone size; the DNA was used to work out D and trimming. The data contain around 65,000 clones, less than 80% of them singletons. This sample is drawn from a study of blood T cell repertoires in COVID-19. At the level of the study: Specimens from acute and convalescent COVID-19 originated in the United States, Italy and Spain. The analysed material was cDNA or gDNA that came from T cells, B-cell-depleted T cells, or PBMCs.

The V end lost 6 bases, the J end lost 6 bases, and 9 bases lay between the germline ends. The CDR3 covers 11 residues. The germline gives CDR1 MNHNS, CDR2 SASEGT. The V call is TRBV6-1, the J call TRBJ2-7; a weak D match, TRBD1 (5 bases). The clonotype comes from a man between 60 and 75 years old with acute or convalescent COVID-19. The sequencing sample was made of peripheral blood. As DNA, the CDR3 is TGTGCCAGCAGCCCCAGGGCCGAGCAGTACTTC. Amino acid sequence: CASSPRAEQYF.